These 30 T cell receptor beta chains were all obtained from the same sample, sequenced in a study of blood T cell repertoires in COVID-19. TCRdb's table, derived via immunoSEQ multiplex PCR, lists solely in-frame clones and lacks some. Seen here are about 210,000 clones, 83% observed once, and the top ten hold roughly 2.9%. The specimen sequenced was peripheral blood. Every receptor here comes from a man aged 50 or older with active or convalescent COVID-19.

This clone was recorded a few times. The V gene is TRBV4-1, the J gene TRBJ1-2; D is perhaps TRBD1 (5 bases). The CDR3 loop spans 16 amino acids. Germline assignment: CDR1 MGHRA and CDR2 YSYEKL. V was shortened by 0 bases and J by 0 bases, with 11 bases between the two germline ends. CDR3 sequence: CASSQEEGNPNYGYTF. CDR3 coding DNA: TGCGCCAGCAGCCAAGAGGAGGGGAATCCTAACTATGGCTACACCTTC.

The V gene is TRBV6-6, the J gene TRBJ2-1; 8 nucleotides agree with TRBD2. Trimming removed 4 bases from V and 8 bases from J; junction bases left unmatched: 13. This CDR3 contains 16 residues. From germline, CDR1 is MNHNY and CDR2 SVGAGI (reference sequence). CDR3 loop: CASSSYVPGGGHEQFF. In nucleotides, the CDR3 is TGTGCCAGCAGTTCCTACGTTCCGGGAGGGGGGCATGAGCAGTTCTTC.

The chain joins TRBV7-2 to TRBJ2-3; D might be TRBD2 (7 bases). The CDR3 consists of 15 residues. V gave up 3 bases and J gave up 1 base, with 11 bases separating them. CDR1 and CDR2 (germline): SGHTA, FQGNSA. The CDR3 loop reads CASSLRGPGTDTQYF. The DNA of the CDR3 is TGTGCCAGCAGCTTGCGGGGGCCTGGCACAGATACGCAGTATTTT.

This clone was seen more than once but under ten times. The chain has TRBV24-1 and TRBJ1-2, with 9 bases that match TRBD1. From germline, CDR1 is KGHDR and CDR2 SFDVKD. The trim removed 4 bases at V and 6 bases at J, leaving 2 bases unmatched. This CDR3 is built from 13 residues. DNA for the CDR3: TGTGCCACCAGTGAGGGGACAGGGAATGGCTACACCTTC. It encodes CATSEGTGNGYTF.

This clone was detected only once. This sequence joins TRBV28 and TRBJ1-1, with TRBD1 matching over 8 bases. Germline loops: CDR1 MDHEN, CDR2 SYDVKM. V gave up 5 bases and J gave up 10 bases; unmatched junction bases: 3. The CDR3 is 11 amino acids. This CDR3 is CASSLDRGAFF. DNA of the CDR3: TGTGCCAGCAGTCTAGACAGGGGAGCTTTCTTT.

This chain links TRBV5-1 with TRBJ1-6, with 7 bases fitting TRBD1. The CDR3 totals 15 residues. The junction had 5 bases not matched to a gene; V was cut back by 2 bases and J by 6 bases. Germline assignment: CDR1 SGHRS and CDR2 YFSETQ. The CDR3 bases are TGCGCCAGCAGCTTTGGCAACAGGGGTAATTCACCCCTCCACTTT. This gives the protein CASSFGNRGNSPLHF.

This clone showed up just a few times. CDR3 sequence reads: CASAGQGAEAFF. CDR3 nucleotide sequence: TGTGCCAGCGCGGGACAGGGGGCTGAAGCTTTCTTT. The genes are TRBV7-2 and TRBJ1-1; 11 bases fit TRBD1. The length of the CDR3 is 12 residues. Germline CDR1 reads SGHTA; CDR2 reads FQGNSA. With 8 bases clipped from V and 6 bases from J, the junction kept 2 bases outside the gene matches.

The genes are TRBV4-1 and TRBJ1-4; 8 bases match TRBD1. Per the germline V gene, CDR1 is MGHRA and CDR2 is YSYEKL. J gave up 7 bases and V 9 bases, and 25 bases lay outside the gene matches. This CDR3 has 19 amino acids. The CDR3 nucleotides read TGCGCCAGTCAACGGTCGGGAAATCATGGGTCTGGACAGGGTGAAAAACTGTTTTTT. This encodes CASQRSGNHGSGQGEKLFF.

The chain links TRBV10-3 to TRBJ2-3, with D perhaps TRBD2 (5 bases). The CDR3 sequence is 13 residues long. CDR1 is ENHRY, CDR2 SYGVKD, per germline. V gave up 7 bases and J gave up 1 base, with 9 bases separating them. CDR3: CAINPGGTDTQYF. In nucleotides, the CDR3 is TGTGCCATCAATCCCGGGGGCACAGATACGCAGTATTTT.

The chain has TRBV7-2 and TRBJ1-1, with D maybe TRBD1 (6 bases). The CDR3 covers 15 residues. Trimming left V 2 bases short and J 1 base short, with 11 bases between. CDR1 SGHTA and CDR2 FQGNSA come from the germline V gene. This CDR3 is CASSLSPTGNTEAFF. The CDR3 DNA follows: TGTGCCAGCAGCTTATCCCCGACAGGGAACACTGAAGCTTTCTTT.

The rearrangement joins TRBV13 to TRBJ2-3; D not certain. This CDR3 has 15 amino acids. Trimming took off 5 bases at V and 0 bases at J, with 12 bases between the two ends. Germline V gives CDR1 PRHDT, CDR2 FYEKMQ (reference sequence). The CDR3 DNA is TGTGCCAGCAGCCTCGACTCCCCTAGCACAGATACGCAGTATTTT. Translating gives CASSLDSPSTDTQYF.

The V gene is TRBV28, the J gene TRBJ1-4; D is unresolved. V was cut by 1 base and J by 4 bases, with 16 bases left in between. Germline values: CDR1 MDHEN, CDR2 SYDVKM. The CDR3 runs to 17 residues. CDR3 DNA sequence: TGTGCCAGCAGTTTATATATTGAGGGTTTCCTTAATGAAAAACTGTTTTTT. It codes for CASSLYIEGFLNEKLFF.

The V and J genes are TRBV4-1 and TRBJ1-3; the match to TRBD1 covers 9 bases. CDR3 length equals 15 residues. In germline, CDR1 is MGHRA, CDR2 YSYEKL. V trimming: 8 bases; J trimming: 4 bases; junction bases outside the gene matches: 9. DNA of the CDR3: TGCGCCAGCCCCCTACAGGGGGCGAGGGGAAACACCATATATTTT. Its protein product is CASPLQGARGNTIYF.

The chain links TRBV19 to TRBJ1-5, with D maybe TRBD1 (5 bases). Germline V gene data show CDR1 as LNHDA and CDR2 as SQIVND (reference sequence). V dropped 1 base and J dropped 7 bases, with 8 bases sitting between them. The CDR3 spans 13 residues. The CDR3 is CASSIGGGQPQHF. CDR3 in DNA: TGTGCCAGTAGTATAGGGGGGGGACAGCCCCAGCATTTT.

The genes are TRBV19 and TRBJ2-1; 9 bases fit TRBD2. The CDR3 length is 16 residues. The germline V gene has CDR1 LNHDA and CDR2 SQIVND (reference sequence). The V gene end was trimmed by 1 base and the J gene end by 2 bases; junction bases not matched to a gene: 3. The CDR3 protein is CASSIGASGAYNEQFF. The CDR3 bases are TGTGCCAGTAGTATAGGGGCTAGCGGGGCCTACAATGAGCAGTTCTTC.

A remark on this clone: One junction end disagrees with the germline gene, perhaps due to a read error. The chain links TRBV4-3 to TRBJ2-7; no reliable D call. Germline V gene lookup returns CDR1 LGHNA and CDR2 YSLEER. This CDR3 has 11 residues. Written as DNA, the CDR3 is TGCGCCAGCAGCCAAGATGGCGCGTCCAGGTTC. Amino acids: CASSQDGASRF.

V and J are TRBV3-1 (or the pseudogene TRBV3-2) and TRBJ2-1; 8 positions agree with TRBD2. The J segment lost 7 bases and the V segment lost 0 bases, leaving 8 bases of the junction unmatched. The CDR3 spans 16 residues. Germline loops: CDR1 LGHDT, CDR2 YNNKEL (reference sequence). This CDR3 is CASSQESAGGRNEQFF. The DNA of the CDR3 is TGTGCCAGCAGCCAAGAAAGCGCGGGGGGCCGAAATGAGCAGTTCTTC.

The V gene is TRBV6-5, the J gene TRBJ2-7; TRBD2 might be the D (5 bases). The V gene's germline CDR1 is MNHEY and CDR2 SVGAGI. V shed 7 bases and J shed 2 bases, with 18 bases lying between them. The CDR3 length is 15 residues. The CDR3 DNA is TGTGCCAGCACAGATGAAGACTACGTAACCTACGAGCAGTACTTC. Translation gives CASTDEDYVTYEQYF.

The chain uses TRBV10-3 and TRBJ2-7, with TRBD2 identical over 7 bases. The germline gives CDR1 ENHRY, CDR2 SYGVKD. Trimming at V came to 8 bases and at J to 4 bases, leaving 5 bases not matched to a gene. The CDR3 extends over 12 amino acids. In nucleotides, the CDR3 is TGTGCCATCGGGGACTACCATTACGAGCAGTACTTC. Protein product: CAIGDYHYEQYF.

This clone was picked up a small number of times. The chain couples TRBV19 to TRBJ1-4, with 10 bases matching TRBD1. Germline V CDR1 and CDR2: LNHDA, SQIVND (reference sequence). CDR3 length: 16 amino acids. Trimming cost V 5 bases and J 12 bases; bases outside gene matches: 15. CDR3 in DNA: TGTGCCAGTAGTCTCCTTCGGACAGGGGGTACAGGTGAACTGTTTTTT. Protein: CASSLLRTGGTGELFF.

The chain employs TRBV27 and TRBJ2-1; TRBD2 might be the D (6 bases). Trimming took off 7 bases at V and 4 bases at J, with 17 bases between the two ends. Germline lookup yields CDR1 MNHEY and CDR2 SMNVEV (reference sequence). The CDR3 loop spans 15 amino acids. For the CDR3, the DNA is TGTGCCAGCAAGCTAGCGCCTAACGATTACAATGAGCAGTTCTTC. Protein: CASKLAPNDYNEQFF.

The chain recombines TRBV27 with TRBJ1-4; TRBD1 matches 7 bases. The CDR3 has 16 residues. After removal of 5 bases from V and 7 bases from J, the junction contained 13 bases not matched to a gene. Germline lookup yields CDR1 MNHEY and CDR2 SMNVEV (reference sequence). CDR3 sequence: CASSAPGQTLFEKLFF. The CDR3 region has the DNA TGTGCCAGCAGTGCTCCGGGACAGACGCTTTTTGAAAAACTGTTTTTT.

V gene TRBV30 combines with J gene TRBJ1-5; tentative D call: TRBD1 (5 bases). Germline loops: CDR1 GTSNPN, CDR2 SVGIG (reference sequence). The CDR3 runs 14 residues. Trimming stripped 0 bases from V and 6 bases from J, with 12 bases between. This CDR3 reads CAWSVNGGGQPQHF. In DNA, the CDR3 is TGTGCCTGGAGTGTAAATGGGGGAGGTCAGCCCCAGCATTTT.

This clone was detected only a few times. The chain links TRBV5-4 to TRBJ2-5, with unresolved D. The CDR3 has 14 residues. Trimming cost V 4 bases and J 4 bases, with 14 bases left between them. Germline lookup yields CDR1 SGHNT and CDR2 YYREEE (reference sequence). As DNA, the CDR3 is TGTGCCAGCAGCGAGGCTAACGTGGGAGAGACCCAGTACTTC. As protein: CASSEANVGETQYF. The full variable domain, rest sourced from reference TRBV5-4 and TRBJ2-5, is ETGVTQSPTHLIKTRGQQVTLRCSSQSGHNTVSWYQQALGQGPQFIFQYYREEENGRGNFPPRFSGLQFPNYSSELNVNALELDDSALYLCASSEANVGETQYFGPGTRLLVL.

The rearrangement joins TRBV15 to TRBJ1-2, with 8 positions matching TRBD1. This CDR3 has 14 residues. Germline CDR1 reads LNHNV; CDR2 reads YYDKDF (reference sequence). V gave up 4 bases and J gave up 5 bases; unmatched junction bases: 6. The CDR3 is CATSIDRGGYGYTF. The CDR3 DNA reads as TGTGCCACCAGCATAGACAGGGGTGGGTATGGCTACACCTTC.

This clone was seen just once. The CDR3 here is CASSRDRGPSYEQYF. CDR3 coding DNA: TGTGCCAGCAGCCGGGACAGGGGCCCGTCGTACGAGCAGTACTTC. The V gene is TRBV7-2, the J gene TRBJ2-7, with 10 positions matching TRBD1. This CDR3 is built from 15 residues. J gave up 4 bases and V 5 bases, and 8 bases lay outside the gene matches. Germline V CDR1 and CDR2: SGHTA, FQGNSA.

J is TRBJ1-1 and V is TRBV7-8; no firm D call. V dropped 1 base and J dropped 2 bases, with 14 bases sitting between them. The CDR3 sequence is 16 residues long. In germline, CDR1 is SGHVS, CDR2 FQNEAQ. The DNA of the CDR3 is TGTGCCAGCAGCTTAGTAGCCTTTCCCTTTAACACTGAAGCTTTCTTT. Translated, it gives CASSLVAFPFNTEAFF.

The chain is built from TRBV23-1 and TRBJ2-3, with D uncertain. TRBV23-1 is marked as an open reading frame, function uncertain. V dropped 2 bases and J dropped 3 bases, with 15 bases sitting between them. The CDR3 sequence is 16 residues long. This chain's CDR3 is CASSQLRIMRTDTQYF. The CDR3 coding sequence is TGCGCCAGCAGTCAACTACGGATCATGAGGACAGATACGCAGTATTTT.

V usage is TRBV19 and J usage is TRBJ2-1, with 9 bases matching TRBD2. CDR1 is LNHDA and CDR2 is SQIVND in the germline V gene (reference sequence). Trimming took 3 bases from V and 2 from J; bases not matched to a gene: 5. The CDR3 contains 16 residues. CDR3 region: CASSMREGPPYNEQFF. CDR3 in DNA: TGTGCCAGTAGTATGCGGGAGGGCCCGCCCTACAATGAGCAGTTCTTC.

For the CDR3, the DNA is TGCGCCAGCAGCCAAGATGAGGGAACAGGGGTCAGCAATCAGCCCCAGCATTTT. Residues: CASSQDEGTGVSNQPQHF. This chain links TRBV4-1 with TRBJ1-5, with TRBD1 matching 7 bases. The CDR3 has 18 residues. J was trimmed by 1 base and V by 0 bases; bases with no gene match: 9. CDR1 is MGHRA and CDR2 is YSYEKL in the germline V gene.